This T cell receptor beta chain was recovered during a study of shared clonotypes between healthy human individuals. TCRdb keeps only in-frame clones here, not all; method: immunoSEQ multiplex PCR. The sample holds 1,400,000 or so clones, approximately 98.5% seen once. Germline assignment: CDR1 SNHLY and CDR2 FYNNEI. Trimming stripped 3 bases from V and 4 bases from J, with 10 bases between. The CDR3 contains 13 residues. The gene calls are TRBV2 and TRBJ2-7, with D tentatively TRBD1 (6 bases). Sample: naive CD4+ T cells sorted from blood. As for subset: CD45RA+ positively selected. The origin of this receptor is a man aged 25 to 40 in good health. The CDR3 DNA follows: TGTGCCAGCAGTGATCAAGGGGGTTACGAGCAGTACTTC. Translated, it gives CASSDQGGYEQYF.